This T cell receptor (beta chain) was identified in a study of immune evolution from preneoplasia to lung adenocarcinoma. Study-level findings and limits: Compared with EGFR-mutant or double wild-type lesions, KRAS-mutant nodules were more clonal. Later-stage lesions appeared to have more T cells, more diversity, less clonality.

Premalignant or tumor cells were enriched by macro-dissection after pathologic assessment. V was pared by 1 base and J by 7 bases, with 11 bases between. This CDR3 has 13 residues. The germline V gene has CDR1 SGHVS and CDR2 FQNEAQ. Profiling relied on immunoSEQ multiplex PCR, and the TCRdb table lists in-frame clones only, not all of them. The sample consists of roughly 7,800 clones, 83% of them appearing once. A word on this clone: What it recognizes is unknown.

This clonotype was obtained from an older person with lung adenocarcinoma. The chain combines TRBV7-8 with TRBJ2-7; possible D gene TRBD1, 5 bases. What was sequenced was FFPE minimally invasive lung adenocarcinoma tissue. CDR3 coding DNA: TGTGCCAGCAGCTTAGGACAGTTGGGAGAGCAGTACTTC. Protein product: CASSLGQLGEQYF.